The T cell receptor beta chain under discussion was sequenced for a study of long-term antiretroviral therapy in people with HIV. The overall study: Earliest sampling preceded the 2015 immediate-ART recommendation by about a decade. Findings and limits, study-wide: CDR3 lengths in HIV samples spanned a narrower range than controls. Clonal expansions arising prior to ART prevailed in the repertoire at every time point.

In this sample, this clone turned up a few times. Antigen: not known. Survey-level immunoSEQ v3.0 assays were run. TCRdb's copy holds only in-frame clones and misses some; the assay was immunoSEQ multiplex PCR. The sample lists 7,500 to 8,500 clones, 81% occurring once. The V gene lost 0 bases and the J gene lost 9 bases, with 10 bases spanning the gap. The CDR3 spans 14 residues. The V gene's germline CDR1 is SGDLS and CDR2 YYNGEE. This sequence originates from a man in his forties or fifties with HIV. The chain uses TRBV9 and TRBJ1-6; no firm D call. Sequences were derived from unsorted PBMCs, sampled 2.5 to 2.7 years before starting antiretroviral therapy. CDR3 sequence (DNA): TGTGCCAGCAGCGTAGAGGAGGGCGGTTCACCCCTCCACTTT. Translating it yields CASSVEEGGSPLHF. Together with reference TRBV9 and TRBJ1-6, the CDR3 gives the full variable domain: DSGVTQTPKHLITATGQRVTLRCSPRSGDLSVYWYQQSLDQGLQFLIQYYNGEERAKGNILERFSAQQFPDLHSELNLSSLELGDSALYFCASSVEEGGSPLHFGNGTRLTVT.